A single sample gave rise to the 17 T cell receptor beta chains below, sequenced in a study of T-cell memory formation after mild COVID-19. From the 5' RACE reads, TCRdb called clonotypes with MiXCR, one entry per CDR3 protein. The table lists 380,000 or so distinct CDR3 sequences, around 15% of them singletons, with around 22% in the top ten. The sequencing input was PBMCs or a T cell subset sorted from them (not recorded which). Receptors originate from a man younger than 35 who had mild COVID-19 (a few samples of this study predate the infection). Cell type and time point are not known.

This clonotype was counted only a few times. The genes are TRBV18 and TRBJ1-4, with TRBD1 matching 11 bases. Germline V gene data show CDR1 as KGHSH and CDR2 as LQKENI. J was trimmed by 5 bases and V by 5 bases; bases with no gene match: 13. The CDR3 is 18 residues long. CDR3 bases: TGTGCCAGCTCAAGGCGTGTGGGACAGGGGGTGAACAATGAAAAACTGTTTTTT. Residues: CASSRRVGQGVNNEKLFF.

This clonotype was counted between two and nine times. This chain connects TRBV4-3 to TRBJ2-5; D is undetermined. V lost 4 bases and J 6 bases, leaving 15 bases between the germline ends. Germline V gives CDR1 LGHNA, CDR2 YSLEER. The CDR3 contains 14 residues. In nucleotides, the CDR3 is TGCGCCAGCAGCCCCCTCGGGTCCACAAAGACCCAGTACTTC. Translated: CASSPLGSTKTQYF.

The CDR3 loop reads CSANQDQGYEQYF. The CDR3 nucleotides are TGCAGTGCTAACCAAGATCAGGGCTACGAGCAGTACTTC. The V call is TRBV20-1, the J call TRBJ2-7, with a tentative D call TRBD1 (5 bases). CDR3 length equals 13 residues. CDR1 is DFQATT, CDR2 SNEGSKA, per germline (reference sequence). V was shortened by 4 bases and J by 3 bases, with 13 bases between the two germline ends.

The chain couples TRBV5-1 to TRBJ1-3; possible D gene TRBD1, 6 bases. Germline V lookup: CDR1 SGHRS, CDR2 YFSETQ. Trimming shortened V by 5 bases and J by 2 bases, and 11 bases separated the two germline ends. CDR3 size: 14 residues. For the CDR3, the DNA is TGCGCCAGCAGTCCCGGGGGGCCTGGAAACACCATATATTTT. This gives the protein CASSPGGPGNTIYF.

The chain uses TRBV6-1 and TRBJ2-2; D might be TRBD1 (6 bases). Per the germline V gene, CDR1 is MNHNS and CDR2 is SASEGT. Trimming took off 5 bases at V and 5 bases at J, with 18 bases between the two ends. The CDR3 loop spans 16 amino acids. CDR3 protein: CASSQLLRGKTGELFF. CDR3 DNA: TGTGCCAGCAGTCAACTCCTCAGGGGAAAGACCGGGGAGCTGTTTTTT.

This clonotype was counted only a few times. The chain joins TRBV5-1 to TRBJ1-1; no firm D call. The CDR3 is 12 residues long. Looked up from germline, CDR1 is SGHRS and CDR2 is YFSETQ. Deletions cut 0 bases from V and 4 bases from J, with 4 bases between. CDR3 protein: CASSLVSTEAFF. For the CDR3, the DNA is TGCGCCAGCAGCTTGGTATCCACTGAAGCTTTCTTT.

V is TRBV4-1 and J is TRBJ2-7; 9 bases are shared with TRBD1. Trimming cost V 1 base and J 4 bases; bases outside gene matches: 5. CDR3 length equals 15 residues. Germline-derived CDR1 and CDR2 are MGHRA and YSYEKL. In DNA form, the CDR3 reads TGCGCCAGCAGCCAAGGGCCGGGACAGGGATACGAGCAGTACGTC. This codes for CASSQGPGQGYEQYV.

A few counts support this clonotype. The gene calls are TRBV14 and TRBJ1-6; 11 bases are a match to TRBD1. The length of the CDR3 is 16 residues. Germline V gives CDR1 SGHDN, CDR2 FVKESK. Trimming took 4 bases from V and 9 from J; bases not matched to a gene: 8. The chain's CDR3 is CASSRGQGASRSPLHF. As DNA, the CDR3 is TGTGCCAGCAGCCGAGGACAGGGGGCATCCCGTTCACCCCTCCACTTT.

This clonotype turned up a few times. The chain links TRBV4-3 to TRBJ2-1; D gene unclear. The CDR3 is 17 residues long. V was shortened by 0 bases and J by 0 bases, with 12 bases between the two germline ends. CDR1 LGHNA and CDR2 YSLEER come from the germline V gene. CDR3 loop: CASSQDNLAGSYNEQFF. CDR3 DNA sequence: TGCGCCAGCAGCCAAGACAACTTAGCCGGCTCCTACAATGAGCAGTTCTTC.

The chain carries TRBV12-3 or TRBV12-4 and TRBJ2-1, with TRBD1 as a possible D gene (6 bases). The length of the CDR3 is 13 residues. Trimming removed 4 bases at V and 9 bases at J, with 13 bases between. CDR3 coding DNA: TGTGCCAGCAGTTACACAGGGCTGCCTGAGCAGTTCTTC. It yields the protein CASSYTGLPEQFF.

This clonotype was seen only a few times. J is TRBJ1-3 and V is TRBV7-9, with D possibly TRBD1 on 5 matching bases. With 2 bases removed from V and 0 bases from J, the gap between germline ends came to 8 bases. Germline CDR1 SEHNR, CDR2 FQNEAQ (reference sequence). The CDR3 is made up of 15 amino acids. CDR3 bases: TGTGCCAGCAGCTTAACAGGAGACTCTGGAAACACCATATATTTT. Translated: CASSLTGDSGNTIYF.

This clonotype occurred a few times. V usage is TRBV9 and J usage is TRBJ2-5; 8 positions match TRBD1. CDR1 SGDLS and CDR2 YYNGEE come from the germline V gene. The CDR3 is 15 residues long. The V segment lost 4 bases and the J segment 5 bases; nucleotides outside the gene matches: 10. The CDR3 reads CASSTQGARGETQYF. CDR3 DNA: TGTGCCAGCAGCACCCAGGGGGCGCGAGGGGAGACCCAGTACTTC.

The chain uses TRBV11-3 and TRBJ1-1, with 9 bases that match TRBD1. The CDR3 has 16 amino acids. V dropped 3 bases and J dropped 1; count of bases not matched to a gene: 6. In germline, CDR1 is SGHNT, CDR2 YENEEA. CDR3 sequence reads: CASSLGTGKWNTEAFF. The DNA for the CDR3 is TGTGCCAGCAGCTTGGGGACAGGGAAATGGAACACTGAAGCTTTCTTT.

This rearrangement joins TRBV5-5 to TRBJ2-5; unclear D gene. This CDR3 is built from 14 residues. Trimming cost V 7 bases and J 7 bases, with 20 bases left between them. Germline values: CDR1 SGHKS, CDR2 YYEKEE (reference sequence). The CDR3 nucleotides read TGTGCCAGCCGGATAGCCCAGAGTCCGCCGACCCAGTACTTC. Protein: CASRIAQSPPTQYF. The full variable domain, its missing parts supplied by reference TRBV5-5 and TRBJ2-5, is DAGVTQSPTHLIKTRGQQVTLRCSPISGHKSVSWYQQVLGQGPQFIFQYYEKEERGRGNFPDRFSARQFPNYSSELNVNALLLGDSALYLCASRIAQSPPTQYFGPGTRLLVL.

This clonotype was seen more than once but under ten times. CDR3 residues: CASSLNPAVSYNEQFF. In nucleotides, the CDR3 is TGTGCCAGCAGCTTAAATCCCGCAGTCTCCTACAATGAGCAGTTCTTC. The gene calls are TRBV7-2 and TRBJ2-1, with unresolved D. Trimming left V 2 bases short and J 0 bases short, with 11 bases between. The CDR3 has 16 amino acids. Germline V gene sequence: CDR1 SGHTA, CDR2 FQGNSA.

This clonotype showed up many times. The chain carries TRBV6-5 and TRBJ2-3; D is ambiguous. Trimming removed 5 bases from V and 4 bases from J, with 7 bases in between. Germline CDR1 MNHEY, CDR2 SVGAGI. This CDR3 has 12 residues. This CDR3 reads CASSPTADTQYF. The CDR3 DNA reads TGTGCCAGCAGTCCTACAGCAGATACGCAGTATTTT.

This rearrangement joins TRBV4-2 to TRBJ2-1; 13 bases are shared with TRBD2. The CDR3 has 15 amino acids. Germline CDR1 reads LGHNA; CDR2 reads YNFKEQ. V gave up 4 bases and J gave up 5 bases; unmatched junction bases: 2. The CDR3 bases are TGTGCCAGCAGCCGAGGGACTAGCGGGGACAATGAGCAGTTCTTC. Translated: CASSRGTSGDNEQFF.